This entry is about one T cell receptor beta chain. Its target is not known. The sample is drawn from a study of cytomegalovirus exposure and HLA in healthy donors. Across the study: A data release that came early held 80 million to 95 million unique TCRs from HLA-typed donors. Whole-study results and caveats: The study reported that TCR beta sequences accurately predicted HLA-A and HLA-B alleles in most subjects.

This CDR3 is built from 18 residues. CDR1 is SEHNR and CDR2 is FQNEAQ in the germline V gene (reference sequence). V lost 2 bases, J lost 1 base, and 10 bases stayed unmatched. The PCR was carried out with 60 Vbeta primers and 13 Jbeta primers. Original analysis: It was a later analysis that counted roughly 80 million unique TCR beta chains, of which roughly 11 million were shared. The repertoire was sequenced with immunoSEQ multiplex PCR; TCRdb's copy has only in-frame clones and lacks some. V and J calls and clone size follow that table, whereas D and trimming were derived from the DNA. The sample includes 130,000 to 150,000 clones, approximately 72% of them seen just once.

The receptor was isolated from a man aged 35-49 years in good health and CMV-seronegative. The specimen sequenced was PBMCs. This chain joins TRBV7-9 and TRBJ2-3, with 9 nucleotides matching TRBD1. The CDR3: CASSLSVQGAKGTDTQYF. For the CDR3, the DNA is TGTGCCAGCAGCTTATCGGTACAGGGGGCAAAGGGCACAGATACGCAGTATTTT.